This paragraph covers one T cell receptor beta chain sequence. The antigen remains undetermined. Using immunoSEQ multiplex PCR, the repertoire was profiled, and TCRdb retains in-frame clones only, with some absent. The sample shows 55,000 to 80,000 clones, less than 60% of them seen only once. CDR1 SNHLY and CDR2 FYNNEI come from the germline V gene. This CDR3 contains 10 residues. The V end was cut by 7 bases, the J end by 16 bases, with 14 bases between. This sample is drawn from a study of cytotoxic CD8 clonotypes in ibrutinib-treated CLL. General study results and limits: Clonality increased at ibrutinib response, then returned toward baseline at progression.

The sequence was obtained from a human donor with chronic lymphocytic leukemia. Material: PBMCs, obtained after 12 months of ibrutinib treatment. The chain combines TRBV2 with TRBJ2-1, with D possibly matching TRBD2 (5 bases). The CDR3 nucleotides read TGTGCCAGCAAACTAGTAGTACGATTCTTC. Amino acids: CASKLVVRFF.